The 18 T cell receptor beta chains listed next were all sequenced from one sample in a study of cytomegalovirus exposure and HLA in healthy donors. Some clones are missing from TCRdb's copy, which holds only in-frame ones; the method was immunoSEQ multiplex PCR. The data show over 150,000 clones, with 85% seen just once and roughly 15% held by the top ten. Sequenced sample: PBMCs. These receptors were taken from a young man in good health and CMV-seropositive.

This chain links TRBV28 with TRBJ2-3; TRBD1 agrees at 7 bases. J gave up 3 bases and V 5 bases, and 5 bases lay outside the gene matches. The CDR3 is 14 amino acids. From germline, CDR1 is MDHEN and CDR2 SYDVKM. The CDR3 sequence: CASSVNRGTDTQYF. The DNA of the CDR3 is TGTGCCAGCAGTGTCAACAGGGGTACAGATACGCAGTATTTT.

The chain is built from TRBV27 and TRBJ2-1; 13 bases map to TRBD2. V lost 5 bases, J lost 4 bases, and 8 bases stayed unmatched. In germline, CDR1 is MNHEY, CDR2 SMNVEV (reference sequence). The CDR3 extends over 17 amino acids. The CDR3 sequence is CASSPTSGGPDYNEQFF. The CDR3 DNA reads TGTGCCAGCAGTCCGACTAGCGGGGGGCCGGATTACAATGAGCAGTTCTTC.

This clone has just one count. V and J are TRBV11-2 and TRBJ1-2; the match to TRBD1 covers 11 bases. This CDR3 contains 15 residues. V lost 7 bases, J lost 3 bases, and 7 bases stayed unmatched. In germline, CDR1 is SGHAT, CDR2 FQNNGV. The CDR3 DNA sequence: TGTGCCAGCACCCCGGGACAGGGGGAGGACTATGGCTACACCTTC. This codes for CASTPGQGEDYGYTF.

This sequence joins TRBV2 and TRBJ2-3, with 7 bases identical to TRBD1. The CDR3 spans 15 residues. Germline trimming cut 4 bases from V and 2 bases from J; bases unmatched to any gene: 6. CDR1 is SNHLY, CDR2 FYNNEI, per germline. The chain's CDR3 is CASSAETGFTDTQYF. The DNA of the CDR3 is TGTGCCAGCAGTGCTGAGACAGGGTTCACAGATACGCAGTATTTT.

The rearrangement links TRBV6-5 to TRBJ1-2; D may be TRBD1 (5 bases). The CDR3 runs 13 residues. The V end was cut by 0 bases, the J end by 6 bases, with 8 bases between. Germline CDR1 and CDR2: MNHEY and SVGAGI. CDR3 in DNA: TGTGCCAGCAGTTACTCGTCAGGGAATGGCTACACCTTC. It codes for CASSYSSGNGYTF.

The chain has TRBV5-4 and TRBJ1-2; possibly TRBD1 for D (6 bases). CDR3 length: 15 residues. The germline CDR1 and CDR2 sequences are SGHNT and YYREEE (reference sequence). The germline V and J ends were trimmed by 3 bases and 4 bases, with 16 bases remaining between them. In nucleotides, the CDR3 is TGTGCCAGCAGCTCGGTAGCAGGGGCCCCCTATGGCTACACCTTC. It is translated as CASSSVAGAPYGYTF.

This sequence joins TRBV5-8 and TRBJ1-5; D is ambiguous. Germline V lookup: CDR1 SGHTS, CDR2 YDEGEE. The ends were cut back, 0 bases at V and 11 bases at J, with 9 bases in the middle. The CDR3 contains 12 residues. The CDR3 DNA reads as TGTGCCAGCAGCTTGGATGGAGGTACCCAGCATTTT. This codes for CASSLDGGTQHF.

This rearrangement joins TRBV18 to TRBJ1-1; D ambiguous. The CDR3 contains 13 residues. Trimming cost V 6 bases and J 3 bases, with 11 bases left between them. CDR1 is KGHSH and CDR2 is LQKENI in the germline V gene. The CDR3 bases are TGTGCCAGCTCCCGAGGTACGGACACTGAAGCTTTCTTT. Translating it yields CASSRGTDTEAFF.

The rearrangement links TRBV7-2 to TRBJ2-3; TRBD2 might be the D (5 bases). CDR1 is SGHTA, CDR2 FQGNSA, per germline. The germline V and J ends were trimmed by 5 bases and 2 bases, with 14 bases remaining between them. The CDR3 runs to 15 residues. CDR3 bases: TGTGCCAGCAGCCCAGACTACCAAATCACAGATACGCAGTATTTT. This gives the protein CASSPDYQITDTQYF.

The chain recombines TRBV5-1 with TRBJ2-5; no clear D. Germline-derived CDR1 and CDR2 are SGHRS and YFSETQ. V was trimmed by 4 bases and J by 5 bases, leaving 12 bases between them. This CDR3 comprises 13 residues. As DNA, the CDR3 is TGCGCCAGCAGCAGTGCGGTTGGGGAGACCCAGTACTTC. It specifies CASSSAVGETQYF.

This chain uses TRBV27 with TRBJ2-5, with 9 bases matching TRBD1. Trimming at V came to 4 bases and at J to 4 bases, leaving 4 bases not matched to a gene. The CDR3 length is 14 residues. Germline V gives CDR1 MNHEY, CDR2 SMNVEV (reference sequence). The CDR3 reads CASSYRGLGETQYF. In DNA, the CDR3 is TGTGCCAGCAGTTACAGGGGGCTGGGAGAGACCCAGTACTTC.

The CDR3 DNA is TGTGCCAGCAGTTTCGGGGGGGGTCGAGATACGCAGTATTTT. Its protein is CASSFGGGRDTQYF. This chain connects TRBV28 to TRBJ2-3; 8 bases are a match to TRBD2. V was pared by 3 bases and J by 5 bases, with 4 bases of the junction left unmatched. CDR3 size: 14 residues. Germline V gives CDR1 MDHEN, CDR2 SYDVKM.

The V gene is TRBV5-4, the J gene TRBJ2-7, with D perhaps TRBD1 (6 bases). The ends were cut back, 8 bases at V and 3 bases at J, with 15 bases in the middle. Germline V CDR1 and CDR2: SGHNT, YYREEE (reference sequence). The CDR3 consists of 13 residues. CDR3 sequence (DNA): TGTGCCAGTCGAAACGCAGGGGACTACGAGCAGTACTTC. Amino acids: CASRNAGDYEQYF.

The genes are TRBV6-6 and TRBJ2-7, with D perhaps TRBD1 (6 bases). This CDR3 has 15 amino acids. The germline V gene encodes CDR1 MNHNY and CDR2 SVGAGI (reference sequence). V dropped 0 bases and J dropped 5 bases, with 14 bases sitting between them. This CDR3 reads CASSYSEAGANEQYF. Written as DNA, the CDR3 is TGTGCCAGCAGTTACTCAGAGGCAGGGGCAAACGAGCAGTACTTC.

The CDR3 reads CASSPMGLEHQETQYF. The CDR3 DNA reads TGTGCCAGCAGCCCCATGGGACTGGAACACCAAGAGACCCAGTACTTC. This chain links TRBV13 with TRBJ2-5; the D gene is possibly TRBD2 (6 bases). The CDR3 has 16 amino acids. CDR1 is PRHDT, CDR2 FYEKMQ, per germline (reference sequence). Trimming left V 5 bases short and J 0 bases short, with 16 bases between.

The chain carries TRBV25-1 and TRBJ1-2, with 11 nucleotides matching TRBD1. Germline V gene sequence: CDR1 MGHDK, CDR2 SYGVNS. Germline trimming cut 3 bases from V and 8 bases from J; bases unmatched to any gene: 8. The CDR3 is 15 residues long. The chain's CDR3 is CASSDWDRGGFGYTF. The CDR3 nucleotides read TGTGCCAGCAGTGATTGGGACAGGGGGGGGTTCGGCTACACCTTC.

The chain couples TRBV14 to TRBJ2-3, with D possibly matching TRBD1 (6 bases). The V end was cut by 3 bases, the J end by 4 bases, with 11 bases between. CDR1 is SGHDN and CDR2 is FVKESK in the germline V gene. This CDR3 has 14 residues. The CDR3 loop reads CASSQGTIPDTQYF. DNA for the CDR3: TGTGCCAGCAGCCAGGGGACAATCCCAGATACGCAGTATTTT.

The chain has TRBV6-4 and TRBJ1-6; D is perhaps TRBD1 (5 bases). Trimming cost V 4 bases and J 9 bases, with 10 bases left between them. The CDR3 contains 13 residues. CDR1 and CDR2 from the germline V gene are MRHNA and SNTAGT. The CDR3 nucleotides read TGTGCCAGCAGTGCAGGGTATGGTTCACCCCTCCACTTT. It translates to CASSAGYGSPLHF.